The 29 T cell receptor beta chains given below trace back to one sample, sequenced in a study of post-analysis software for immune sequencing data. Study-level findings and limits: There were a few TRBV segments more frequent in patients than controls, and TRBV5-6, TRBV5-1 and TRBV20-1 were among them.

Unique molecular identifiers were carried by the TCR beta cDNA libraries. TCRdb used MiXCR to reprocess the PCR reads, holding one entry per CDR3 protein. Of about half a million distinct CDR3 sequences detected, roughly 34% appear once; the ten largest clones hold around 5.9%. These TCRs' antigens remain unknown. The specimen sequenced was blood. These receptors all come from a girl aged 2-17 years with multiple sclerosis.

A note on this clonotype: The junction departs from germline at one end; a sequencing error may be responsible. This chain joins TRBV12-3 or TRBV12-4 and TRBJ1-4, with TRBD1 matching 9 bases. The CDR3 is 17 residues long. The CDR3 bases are TGTGTCAGCAGCTTATCCCCGACAGGGGGGGATAATGAAAAACTGTTTTTT. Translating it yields CVSSLSPTGGDNEKLFF.

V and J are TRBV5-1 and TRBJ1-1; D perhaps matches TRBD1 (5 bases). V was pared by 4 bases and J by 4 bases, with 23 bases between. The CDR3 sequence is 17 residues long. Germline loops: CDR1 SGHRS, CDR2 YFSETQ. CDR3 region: CASSLAAGPHLVTEAFF. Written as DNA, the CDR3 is TGCGCCAGCAGCCTGGCGGCGGGACCTCACCTAGTCACTGAAGCTTTCTTT.

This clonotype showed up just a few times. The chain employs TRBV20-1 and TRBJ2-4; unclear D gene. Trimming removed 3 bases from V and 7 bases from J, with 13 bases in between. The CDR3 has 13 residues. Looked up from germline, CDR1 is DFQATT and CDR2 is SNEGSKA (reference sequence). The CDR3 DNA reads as TGCAGTGCTAGGGGATCGCCCTGGAACATTCAGTACTTC. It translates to CSARGSPWNIQYF.

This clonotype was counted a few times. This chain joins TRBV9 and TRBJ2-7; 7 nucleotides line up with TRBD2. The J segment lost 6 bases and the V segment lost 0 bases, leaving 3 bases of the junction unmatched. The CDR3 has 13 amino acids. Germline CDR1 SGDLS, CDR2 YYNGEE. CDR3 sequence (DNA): TGTGCCAGCAGCGTAGCTCTAGCGGCCGAGCAGTACTTC. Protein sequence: CASSVALAAEQYF.

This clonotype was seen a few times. CDR3 amino acids: CAISASRGVFF. As DNA, the CDR3 is TGTGCCATCAGCGCCAGCAGGGGAGTTTTCTTT. V usage is TRBV10-3 and J usage is TRBJ1-1; D is perhaps TRBD1 (6 bases). V shed 6 bases and J shed 13 bases, with 15 bases lying between them. Germline V CDR1 and CDR2: ENHRY, SYGVKD. This CDR3 region has 11 residues.

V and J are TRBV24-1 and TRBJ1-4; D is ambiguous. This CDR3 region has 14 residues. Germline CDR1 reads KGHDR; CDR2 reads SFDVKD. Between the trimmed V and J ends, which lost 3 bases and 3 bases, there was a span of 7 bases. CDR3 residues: CATSDAGANEKLFF. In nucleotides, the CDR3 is TGTGCCACCAGTGATGCGGGAGCTAATGAAAAACTGTTTTTT.

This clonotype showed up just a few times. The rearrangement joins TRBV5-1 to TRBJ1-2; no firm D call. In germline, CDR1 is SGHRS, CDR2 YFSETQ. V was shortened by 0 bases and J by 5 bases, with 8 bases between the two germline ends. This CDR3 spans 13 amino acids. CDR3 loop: CASSLGRLYGYTF. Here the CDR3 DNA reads TGCGCCAGCAGCTTGGGTCGGCTATATGGCTACACCTTC. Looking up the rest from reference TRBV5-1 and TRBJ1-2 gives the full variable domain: KAGVTQTPRYLIKTRGQQVTLSCSPISGHRSVSWYQQTPGQGLQFLFEYFSETQRNKGNFPGRFSGRQFSNSRSEMNVSTLELGDSALYLCASSLGRLYGYTFGSGTRLTVV.

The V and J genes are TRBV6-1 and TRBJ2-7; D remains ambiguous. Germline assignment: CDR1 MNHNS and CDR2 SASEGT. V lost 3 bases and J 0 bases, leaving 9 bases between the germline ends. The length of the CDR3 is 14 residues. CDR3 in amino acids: CASSERPHSYEQYF. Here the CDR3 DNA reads TGTGCCAGCAGTGAGCGTCCTCACTCCTACGAGCAGTACTTC.

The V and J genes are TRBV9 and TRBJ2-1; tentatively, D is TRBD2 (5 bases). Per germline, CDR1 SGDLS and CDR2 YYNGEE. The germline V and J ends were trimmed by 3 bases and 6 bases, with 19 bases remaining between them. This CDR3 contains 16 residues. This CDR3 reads CASSASYSSSLNEQFF. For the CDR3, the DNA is TGTGCCAGCAGCGCATCATATTCTAGCTCCCTCAATGAGCAGTTCTTC. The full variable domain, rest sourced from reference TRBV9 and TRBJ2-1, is DSGVTQTPKHLITATGQRVTLRCSPRSGDLSVYWYQQSLDQGLQFLIQYYNGEERAKGNILERFSAQQFPDLHSELNLSSLELGDSALYFCASSASYSSSLNEQFFGPGTRLTVL.

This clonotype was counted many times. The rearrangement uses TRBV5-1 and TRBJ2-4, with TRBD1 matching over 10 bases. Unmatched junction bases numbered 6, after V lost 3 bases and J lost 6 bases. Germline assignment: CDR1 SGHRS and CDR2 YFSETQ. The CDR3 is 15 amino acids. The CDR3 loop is CASSSRQGAGNIQYF. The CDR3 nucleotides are TGCGCCAGCAGCTCCCGACAGGGGGCGGGAAACATTCAGTACTTC.

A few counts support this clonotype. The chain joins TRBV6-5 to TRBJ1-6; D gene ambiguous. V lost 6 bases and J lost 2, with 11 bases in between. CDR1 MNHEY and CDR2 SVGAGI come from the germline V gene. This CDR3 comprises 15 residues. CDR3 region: CASRPQTTYNSPLHF. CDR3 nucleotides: TGTGCCAGCAGACCACAGACAACCTATAATTCACCCCTCCACTTT.

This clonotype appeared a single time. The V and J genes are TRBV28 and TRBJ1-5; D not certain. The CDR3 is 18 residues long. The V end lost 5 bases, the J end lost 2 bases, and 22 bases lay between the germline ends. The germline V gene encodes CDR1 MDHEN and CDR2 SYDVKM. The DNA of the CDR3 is TGTGCCAGCAGTCTCTCGCTGAGCCGGGCTGGGGGCAATCAGCCCCAGCATTTT. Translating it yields CASSLSLSRAGGNQPQHF.

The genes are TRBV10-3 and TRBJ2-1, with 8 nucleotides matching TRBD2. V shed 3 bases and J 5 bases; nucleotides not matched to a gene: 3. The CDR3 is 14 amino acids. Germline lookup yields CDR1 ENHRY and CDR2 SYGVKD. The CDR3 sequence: CAISEGTRNNEQFF. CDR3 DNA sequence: TGTGCCATCAGTGAAGGGACTAGAAACAATGAGCAGTTCTTC.

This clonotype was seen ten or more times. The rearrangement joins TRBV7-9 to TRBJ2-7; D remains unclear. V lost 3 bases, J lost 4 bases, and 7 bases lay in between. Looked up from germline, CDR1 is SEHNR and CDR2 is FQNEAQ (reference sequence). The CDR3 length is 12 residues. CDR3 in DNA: TGTGCCAGCAGCTTCTCTGCGTACGAGCAGTACTTC. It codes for CASSFSAYEQYF.

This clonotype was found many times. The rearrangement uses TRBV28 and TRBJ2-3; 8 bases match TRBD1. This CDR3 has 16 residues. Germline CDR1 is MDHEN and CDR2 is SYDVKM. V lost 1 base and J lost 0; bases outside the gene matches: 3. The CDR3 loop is CASSLYGTGSTDTQYF. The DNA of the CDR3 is TGTGCCAGCAGTTTATATGGGACAGGAAGCACAGATACGCAGTATTTT. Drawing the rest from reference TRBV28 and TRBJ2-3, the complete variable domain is DVKVTQSSRYLVKRTGEKVFLECVQDMDHENMFWYRQDPGLGLRLIYFSYDVKMKEKGDIPEGYSVSREKKERFSLILESASTNQTSMYLCASSLYGTGSTDTQYFGPGTRLTVL.

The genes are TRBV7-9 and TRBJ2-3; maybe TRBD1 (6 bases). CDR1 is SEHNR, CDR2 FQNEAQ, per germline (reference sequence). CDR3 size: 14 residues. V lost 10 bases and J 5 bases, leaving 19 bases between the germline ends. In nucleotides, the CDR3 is TGTGCCACCGACCGGGACACCCTCGAAGATACGCAGTATTTT. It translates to CATDRDTLEDTQYF.

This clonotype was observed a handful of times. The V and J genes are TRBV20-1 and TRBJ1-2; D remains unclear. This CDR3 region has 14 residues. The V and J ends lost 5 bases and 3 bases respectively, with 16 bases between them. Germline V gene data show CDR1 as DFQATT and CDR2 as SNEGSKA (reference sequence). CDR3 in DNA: TGCAGTGCTCTTCCGAGAACTGGGGACTATGGCTACACCTTC. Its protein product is CSALPRTGDYGYTF.

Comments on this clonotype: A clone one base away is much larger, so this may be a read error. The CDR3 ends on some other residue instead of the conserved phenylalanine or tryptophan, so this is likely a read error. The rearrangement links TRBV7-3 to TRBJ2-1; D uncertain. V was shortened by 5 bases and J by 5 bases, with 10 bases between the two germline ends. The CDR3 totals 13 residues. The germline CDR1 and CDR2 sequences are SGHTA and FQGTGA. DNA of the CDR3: TGTGCCAGCAGCCACGGTGTAAACAATGAGCAGTTCGTC. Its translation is CASSHGVNNEQFV.

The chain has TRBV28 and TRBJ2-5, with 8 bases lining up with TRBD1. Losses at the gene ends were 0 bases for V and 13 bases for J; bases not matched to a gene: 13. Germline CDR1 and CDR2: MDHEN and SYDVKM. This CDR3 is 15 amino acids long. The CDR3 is CASSLWSGGLGERYF. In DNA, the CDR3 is TGTGCCAGCAGTTTATGGTCAGGGGGCCTTGGCGAGCGGTACTTC.

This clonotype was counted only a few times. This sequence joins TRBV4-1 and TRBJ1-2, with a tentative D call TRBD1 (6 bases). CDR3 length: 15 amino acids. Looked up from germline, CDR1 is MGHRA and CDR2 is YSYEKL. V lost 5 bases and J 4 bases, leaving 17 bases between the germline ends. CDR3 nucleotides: TGCGCCAGCAGCGCTAGACAGGCGGCAATCTATGGCTACACCTTC. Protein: CASSARQAAIYGYTF.

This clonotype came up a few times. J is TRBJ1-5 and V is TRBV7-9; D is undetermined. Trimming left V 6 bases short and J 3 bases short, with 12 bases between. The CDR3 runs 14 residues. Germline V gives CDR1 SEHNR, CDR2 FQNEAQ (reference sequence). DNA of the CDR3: TGTGCCAGCAGTCAGGACGGCTTCAATCAGCCCCAGCATTTT. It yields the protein CASSQDGFNQPQHF.

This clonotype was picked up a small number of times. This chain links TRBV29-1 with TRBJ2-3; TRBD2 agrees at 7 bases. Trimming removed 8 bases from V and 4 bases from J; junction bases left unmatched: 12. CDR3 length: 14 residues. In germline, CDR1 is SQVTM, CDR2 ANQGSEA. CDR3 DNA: TGCAGCCTTCGGGGGAGGGGACGGCCAGATACGCAGTATTTT. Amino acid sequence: CSLRGRGRPDTQYF.

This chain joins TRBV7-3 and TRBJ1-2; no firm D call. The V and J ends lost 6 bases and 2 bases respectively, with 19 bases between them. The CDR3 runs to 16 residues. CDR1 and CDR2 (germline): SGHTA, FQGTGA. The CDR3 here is CASRLPGIRGNYGYTF. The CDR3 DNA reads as TGTGCCAGCAGGCTTCCGGGGATTCGTGGAAACTATGGCTACACCTTC.

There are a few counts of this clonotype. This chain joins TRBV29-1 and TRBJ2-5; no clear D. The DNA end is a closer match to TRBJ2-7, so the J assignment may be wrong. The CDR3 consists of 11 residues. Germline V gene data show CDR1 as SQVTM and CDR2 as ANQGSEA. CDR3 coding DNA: TGCAGCGTGGGTGTCGCTTACGAGCAGTACTTC. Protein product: CSVGVAYEQYF.

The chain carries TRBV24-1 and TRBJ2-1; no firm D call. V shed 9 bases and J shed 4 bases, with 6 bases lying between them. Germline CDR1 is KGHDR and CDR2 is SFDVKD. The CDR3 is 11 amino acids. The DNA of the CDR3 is TGTGCCACCGCAGATTACAATGAGCAGTTCTTC. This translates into CATADYNEQFF.

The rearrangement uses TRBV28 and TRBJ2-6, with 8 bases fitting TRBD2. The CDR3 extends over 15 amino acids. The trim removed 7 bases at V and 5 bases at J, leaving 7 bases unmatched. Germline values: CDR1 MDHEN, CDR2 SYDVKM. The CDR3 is CASMGAGGWANVLTF. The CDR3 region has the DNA TGTGCCAGCATGGGGGCGGGGGGATGGGCCAACGTCCTGACTTTC.

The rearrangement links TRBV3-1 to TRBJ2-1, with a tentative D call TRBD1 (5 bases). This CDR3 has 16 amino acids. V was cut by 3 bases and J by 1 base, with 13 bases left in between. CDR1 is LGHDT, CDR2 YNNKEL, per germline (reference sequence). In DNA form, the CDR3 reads TGTGCCAGCAGCCATACTGGGGCAGGGTCCTACAATGAGCAGTTCTTC. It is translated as CASSHTGAGSYNEQFF.

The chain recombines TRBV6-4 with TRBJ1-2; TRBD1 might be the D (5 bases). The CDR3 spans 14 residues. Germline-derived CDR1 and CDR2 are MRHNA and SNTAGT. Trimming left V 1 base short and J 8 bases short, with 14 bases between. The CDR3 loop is CASSDFAGGRGYTF. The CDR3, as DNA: TGTGCCAGCAGTGACTTTGCCGGGGGTAGGGGCTACACCTTC.

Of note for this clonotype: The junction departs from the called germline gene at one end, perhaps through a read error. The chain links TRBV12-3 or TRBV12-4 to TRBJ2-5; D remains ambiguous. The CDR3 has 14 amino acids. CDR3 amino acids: CASSPRTTKEPQYF. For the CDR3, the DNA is TGTGCCAGCAGCCCAAGGACCACAAAAGAGCCCCAGTACTTC.